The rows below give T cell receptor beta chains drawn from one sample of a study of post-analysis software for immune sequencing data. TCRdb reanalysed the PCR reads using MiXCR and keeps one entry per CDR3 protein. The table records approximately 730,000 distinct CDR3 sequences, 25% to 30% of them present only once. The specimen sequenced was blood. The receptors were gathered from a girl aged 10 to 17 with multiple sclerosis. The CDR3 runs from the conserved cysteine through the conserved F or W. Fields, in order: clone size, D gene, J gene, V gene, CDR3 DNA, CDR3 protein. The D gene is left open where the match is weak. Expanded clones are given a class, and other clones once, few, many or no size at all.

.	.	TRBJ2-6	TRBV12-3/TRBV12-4	TGTGCCAGCAGCACCTGGGGCTCTGGGGCCAACGTCCTGACTTTC	CASSTWGSGANVLTF
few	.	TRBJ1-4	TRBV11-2	TGTGCCAGCAGCTTAGATAAGGCCTCCGTGGAGTCTGCAACTAATGAAAAACTGTTTTTT	CASSLDKASVESATNEKLFF
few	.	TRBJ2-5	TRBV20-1	TGCAGTGCTAGCCGGGACCTCGGGGAGACCCAGTACTTC	CSASRDLGETQYF
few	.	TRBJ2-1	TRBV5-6	TGTGCCAGCAGCAGTCGCCCAAGCTCCTACAATGAGCAGTTCTTC	CASSSRPSSYNEQFF
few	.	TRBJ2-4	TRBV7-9	TGTGCCAGCAGCGAAGGCTCCCTAGCCAAAAACATTCAGTACTTC	CASSEGSLAKNIQYF
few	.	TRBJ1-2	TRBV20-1	TGCAGTGTTAGAGGGGCGCAGGGAGTTGGCTATGGCTACACCTTC	CSVRGAQGVGYGYTF
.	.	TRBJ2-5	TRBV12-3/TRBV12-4	TGTGCCAGCAGCCCATGGGAGACCCAGTACTTC	CASSPWETQYF
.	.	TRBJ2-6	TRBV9	TGTGCCAGCAGGAGGCAGATCCTGACTTTC	CASRRQILTF
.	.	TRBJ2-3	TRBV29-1	TGCAGCGTCTCCGGGGCCCGAAATACGCAGTATTTT	CSVSGARNTQYF
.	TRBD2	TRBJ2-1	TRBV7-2	TGTGCCAGCAGCGCCCAACTAGCGTCGTCCTACAATGAGCAGTTCTTC	CASSAQLASSYNEQFF
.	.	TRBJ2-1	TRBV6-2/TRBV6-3	TGTGCCACCGCAGGGAGCTCCTACAATGAGCAGTTCTTC	CATAGSSYNEQFF
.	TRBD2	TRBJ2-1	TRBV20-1	TGCAGTGCTAGACGGGACTACTACAATGAGCAGTTCTTC	CSARRDYYNEQFF
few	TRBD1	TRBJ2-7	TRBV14	TGTGCCAGCAGCCGTCAGACAGGGGGGAACTCCTACGAGCAGTACTTC	CASSRQTGGNSYEQYF
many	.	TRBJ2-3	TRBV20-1	TGCAGTGCTAGAGGCCCACGACAAACAGATACGCAGTATTTT	CSARGPRQTDTQYF
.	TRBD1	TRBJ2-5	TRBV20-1	TGCAGTGCGAAAACTTTAAGGGGGCCCGGGATTGGGGAGACCCAGTACTTC	CSAKTLRGPGIGETQYF
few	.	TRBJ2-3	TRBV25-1	TGTGCCAGCAGTGAATATGGGGGGCGACCAGATACGCAGTATTTT	CASSEYGGRPDTQYF
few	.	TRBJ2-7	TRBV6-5	TGTGCCAGCAGCTCTTCGGGTTTAGGGAGCTCCTACGAGCAGTACTTC	CASSSSGLGSSYEQYF